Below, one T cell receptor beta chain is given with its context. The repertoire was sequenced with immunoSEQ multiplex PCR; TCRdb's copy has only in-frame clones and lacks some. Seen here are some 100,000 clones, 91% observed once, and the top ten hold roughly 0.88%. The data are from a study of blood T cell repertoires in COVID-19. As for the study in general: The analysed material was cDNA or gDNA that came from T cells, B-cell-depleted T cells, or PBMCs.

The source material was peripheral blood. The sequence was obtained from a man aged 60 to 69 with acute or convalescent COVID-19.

CDR3 sequence reads: CASSLDSSYNSPLHF. The CDR3 nucleotides are TGTGCCAGCAGCCTGGACAGCTCCTATAATTCACCCCTCCACTTT. This rearrangement joins TRBV7-3 to TRBJ1-6; D might be TRBD1 (6 bases). This CDR3 is built from 15 residues. V gave up 5 bases and J gave up 0 bases, with 8 bases separating them. The germline gives CDR1 SGHTA, CDR2 FQGTGA.